Shown below are 25 T cell receptor beta chains from a single sample sequenced in a study of circulating CD8 cells and anti-PD-1 response in melanoma. TCR libraries were prepared from around 15 ng of total RNA with the QIAseq Immune Repertoire TCR panel. MiXCR, run by TCRdb on the reads, gives a single entry per CDR3 protein. The data show 400 to 550 distinct CDR3 sequences, with under 9% seen just once and roughly a fifth held by the top ten. Four subsets defined by PD-1 and/or TIGIT were sorted from live CD3+CD8+TCRalphabeta+ cells. Specimen: CD8+ T cells from PBMCs, collected at baseline or after one month of anti-PD-1 therapy (not recorded which). The receptors come from a human donor with melanoma.

This clonotype is medium-sized. The rearrangement joins TRBV20-1 to TRBJ1-1; the D is unclear. V lost 0 bases and J lost 4, with 12 bases in between. CDR3 length: 14 amino acids. Germline V gives CDR1 DFQATT, CDR2 SNEGSKA (reference sequence). The CDR3 region is CSARDLAPSTEAFF. CDR3 coding DNA: TGCAGTGCTAGAGATCTCGCGCCCAGCACTGAAGCTTTCTTT.

This clonotype is large. This rearrangement joins TRBV6-2 or TRBV6-3 to TRBJ2-1; 8 nucleotides agree with TRBD2. This CDR3 is built from 15 residues. With V trimmed by 6 bases and J by 9 bases, 13 bases remained unmatched. Germline V lookup: CDR1 MNHEY, CDR2 SVGEGT. The CDR3 nucleotides read TGTGCCAGCAGCCACAGCGGGAGTGGGAGTAGTGAGCAGTTCTTC. Its protein is CASSHSGSGSSEQFF.

By sample share, this clonotype is medium-sized. The gene calls are TRBV20-1 and TRBJ2-2; D not certain. Trimming took off 1 base at V and 3 bases at J, with 9 bases between the two ends. CDR3 length: 14 residues. Germline CDR1 and CDR2: DFQATT and SNEGSKA (reference sequence). CDR3 in DNA: TGCAGTGCTAGAGGAGATAGTGACACCGGGGAGCTGTTTTTT. Residues: CSARGDSDTGELFF.

This clonotype is large. This chain connects TRBV28 to TRBJ2-7; 9 positions agree with TRBD1. The CDR3 runs 15 residues. Germline values: CDR1 MDHEN, CDR2 SYDVKM. Trimming at V came to 10 bases and at J to 5 bases, leaving 15 bases not matched to a gene. The CDR3 region is CAIEETGTGLNEQYF. The DNA for the CDR3 is TGTGCCATCGAAGAAACCGGGACAGGGTTAAACGAGCAGTACTTC.

By sample fraction, this clonotype is large. The J gene is TRBJ2-3, the V gene TRBV7-9; D remains unclear. The CDR3 spans 13 residues. CDR1 SEHNR and CDR2 FQNEAQ come from the germline V gene (reference sequence). Deletions cut 2 bases from V and 2 bases from J, with 5 bases between. Here the CDR3 reads CASSLQNTDTQYF. For the CDR3, the DNA is TGTGCCAGCAGCTTACAGAACACAGATACGCAGTATTTT.

This clonotype rates as medium-sized. The CDR3 loop reads CASDRGLAGANVLTF. The CDR3 DNA reads TGTGCCAGCGACAGGGGATTAGCTGGGGCCAACGTCCTGACTTTC. The chain couples TRBV19 to TRBJ2-6; 8 bases align to TRBD1. Per the germline V gene, CDR1 is LNHDA and CDR2 is SQIVND (reference sequence). This CDR3 contains 15 residues. J was trimmed by 2 bases and V by 9 bases; bases with no gene match: 6.

The count of this clonotype is one. This probably arose from a read error, given a far larger clone one base away. The chain has TRBV5-5 and TRBJ2-5, with 11 bases matching TRBD2. V gave up 6 bases and J gave up 11 bases; unmatched junction bases: 18. Germline CDR1 is SGHKS and CDR2 is YYEKEE (reference sequence). This CDR3 contains 16 residues. Written as DNA, the CDR3 is TGTGCCAGCACTCCTGGACTAGCGGGTTCCTACAATGAGCAGTACTTC. Translating gives CASTPGLAGSYNEQYF.

This clonotype is categorized as medium-sized (0.01 to 0.1%). The J gene is TRBJ2-6, the V gene TRBV5-1; D is unclear. Per germline, CDR1 SGHRS and CDR2 YFSETQ. Trimming stripped 0 bases from V and 1 base from J, with 5 bases between. This CDR3 contains 15 residues. This CDR3 is CASSLESSGANVLTF. The CDR3 bases are TGCGCCAGCAGCTTGGAAAGTTCTGGGGCCAACGTCCTGACTTTC.

By frequency in the sample, this clonotype is large (0.1 to 1%). The chain links TRBV28 to TRBJ2-7; D is undetermined. Trimming took off 2 bases at V and 5 bases at J, with 7 bases between the two ends. The CDR3 sequence is 12 residues long. In germline, CDR1 is MDHEN, CDR2 SYDVKM. CDR3 nucleotide sequence: TGTGCCAGCAGTTTAAAGGGTCACGAGCAGTACTTC. It specifies CASSLKGHEQYF.

Relative to its sample, this clonotype is medium-sized. A much larger clone lies one base from this, so it may be a read error. A read error is likely, as this CDR3 ends without the conserved phenylalanine or tryptophan. V gene TRBV6-6 combines with J gene TRBJ2-7; 8 bases agree with TRBD1. With 6 bases clipped from V and 3 bases from J, the junction kept 1 base outside the gene matches. The CDR3 extends over 12 amino acids. Germline values: CDR1 MNHNY, CDR2 SVGAGI (reference sequence). As DNA, the CDR3 is TGTGCCAGCAGCGGACAGGGCTACGAGCAGTACCTC. Encoded protein: CASSGQGYEQYL.

Remarks on this clonotype: In this CDR3 the conserved last residue, phenylalanine or tryptophan, is missing, so a read error is likely. Because the CDR3's place on the DNA is in doubt, the DNA is left out and the CDR3 is given as listed by TCRdb. The genes are TRBV19 and TRBJ1-4. Including both end residues, the CDR3 is 12 amino acids long. Germline V gene data show CDR1 as LNHDA and CDR2 as SQIVND (reference sequence). The CDR3 sequence: CASSAGNEKLLS.

This clonotype is judged medium-sized (0.01 to 0.1%). This may come from a read error, since a much larger clone is one base off. This chain joins TRBV6-4 and TRBJ2-3; D gene uncertain. CDR3 length: 14 amino acids. Per the germline V gene, CDR1 is MRHNA and CDR2 is SNTAGT. V was pared by 2 bases and J by 8 bases, with 14 bases between. The CDR3 sequence is CASSDAPDHVTQYF. As DNA, the CDR3 is TGTGCCAGCAGTGACGCCCCCGACCATGTTACGCAGTATTTT.

By sample share, this clonotype is large. A read error may account for a junction end that differs from germline. The chain uses TRBV19 and TRBJ2-1; TRBD1 is a possible D gene (6 bases). The CDR3 contains 16 residues. Germline loops: CDR1 LNHDA, CDR2 SQIVND (reference sequence). This CDR3 reads CASKGTGHSSYNEQLF. CDR3 sequence (DNA): TGTGCCAGTAAGGGTACAGGGCACAGCTCCTACAATGAGCAGTTGTTC. The whole variable domain, remainder taken from reference TRBV19 and TRBJ2-1, is DGGITQSPKYLFRKEGQNVTLSCEQNLNHDAMYWYRQDPGQGLRLIYYSQIVNDFQKGDIAEGYSVSREKKESFPLTVTSAQKNPTAFYLCASKGTGHSSYNEQLFGPGTRLTVL.

On this clonotype itself: A much larger clone lies one base from this, so it may be a read error. The chain joins TRBV5-1 to TRBJ2-1; TRBD1 is a possible D gene (6 bases). The CDR3 runs to 17 residues. Per the germline V gene, CDR1 is SGHRS and CDR2 is YFSETQ. The CDR3 spells CASSLGYDRPPYNEQCF. The CDR3, as DNA: TGCGCCAGCAGCTTGGGTTATGACAGGCCACCCTACAATGAGCAGTGCTTC. Looking up the rest from reference TRBV5-1 and TRBJ2-1 gives the full variable domain: KAGVTQTPRYLIKTRGQQVTLSCSPISGHRSVSWYQQTPGQGLQFLFEYFSETQRNKGNFPGRFSGRQFSNSRSEMNVSTLELGDSALYLCASSLGYDRPPYNEQCFGPGTRLTVL.

This clonotype is medium-sized in the sample. V gene TRBV19 combines with J gene TRBJ2-7, with D possibly matching TRBD2 (5 bases). CDR3 length equals 14 residues. Per the germline V gene, CDR1 is LNHDA and CDR2 is SQIVND (reference sequence). Trimming removed 1 base from V and 3 bases from J, with 10 bases in between. CDR3 region: CASSIGGLVYEQYF. The CDR3 nucleotides read TGTGCCAGTAGTATAGGAGGACTTGTCTACGAGCAGTACTTC.

This clonotype is large within its sample. The J gene is TRBJ2-7, the V gene TRBV4-1, with TRBD1 matching 8 bases. CDR3 length: 15 residues. V was clipped by 2 bases and J by 3 bases; unmatched bases: 6. Germline CDR1 and CDR2: MGHRA and YSYEKL. In DNA, the CDR3 is TGCGCCAGCAGCCAATCCTCCGGGACAGGCTACGAGCAGTACTTC. Translated: CASSQSSGTGYEQYF.

By frequency in the sample, this clonotype is large. The J gene is TRBJ2-1, the V gene TRBV27, with TRBD2 matching 9 bases. CDR1 and CDR2 from the germline V gene are MNHEY and SMNVEV (reference sequence). The CDR3 extends over 14 amino acids. J was trimmed by 7 bases and V by 7 bases; bases with no gene match: 8. The CDR3, as DNA: TGTGCCAGCATGCTAGCGGGGATAGGAAATGAGCAGTTCTTC. The encoded protein is CASMLAGIGNEQFF.

This clonotype counts as large. This chain uses TRBV25-1 with TRBJ2-3; D might be TRBD1 (6 bases). The CDR3 is made up of 16 amino acids. Germline V gives CDR1 MGHDK, CDR2 SYGVNS. The germline V and J ends were trimmed by 5 bases and 0 bases, with 15 bases remaining between them. CDR3 residues: CASSPLQGPSTDTQYF. The CDR3 DNA sequence: TGTGCCAGCAGTCCACTACAGGGCCCCAGCACAGATACGCAGTATTTT.

In its sample, this clonotype ranks as large (0.1 to 1%). V and J are TRBV25-1 and TRBJ2-2, with 7 bases lining up with TRBD1. The germline gives CDR1 MGHDK, CDR2 SYGVNS. The CDR3 runs to 17 residues. Unmatched junction bases numbered 14, after V lost 4 bases and J lost 6 bases. The chain's CDR3 is CASSGDDGTEVAGELFF. The DNA of the CDR3 is TGTGCCAGCAGTGGAGACGATGGGACAGAAGTCGCCGGGGAGCTGTTTTTT. The full variable domain, its missing parts supplied by reference TRBV25-1 and TRBJ2-2, is EADIYQTPRYLVIGTGKKITLECSQTMGHDKMYWYQQDPGMELHLIHYSYGVNSTEKGDLSSESTVSRIRTEHFPLTLESARPSHTSQYLCASSGDDGTEVAGELFFGEGSRLTVL.

The chain links TRBV28 to TRBJ2-1; D may be TRBD2 (6 bases). This CDR3 region has 14 residues. In germline, CDR1 is MDHEN, CDR2 SYDVKM. V dropped 7 bases and J dropped 11 bases, with 21 bases sitting between them. CDR3 in DNA: TGTGCCAGCATGGCGGGAAGGGAGGTGAATAAGCAGTTCTTC. Its protein product is CASMAGREVNKQFF.

By its share, this clonotype is medium-sized (0.01 to 0.1%). V and J are TRBV29-1 and TRBJ1-1; perhaps TRBD1 as D (6 bases). Between the trimmed V and J ends, which lost 1 base and 8 bases, there was a span of 17 bases. There are 14 residues in the CDR3. The germline gives CDR1 SQVTM, CDR2 ANQGSEA. The CDR3 nucleotides are TGCAGCGTTGAAGGCCTCAGGGGATCGTGGGAAGCTTTCTTT. It encodes CSVEGLRGSWEAFF.

By sample fraction, this clonotype is medium-sized (0.01 to 0.1%). The chain recombines TRBV29-1 with TRBJ2-7; no clear D. CDR3 length equals 12 residues. CDR1 and CDR2 (germline): SQVTM, ANQGSEA. V was cut by 0 bases and J by 2 bases, with 5 bases left in between. The CDR3 coding sequence is TGCAGCGTTGAAGATTCGACCTACGAGCAGTACTTC. It specifies CSVEDSTYEQYF.

This clonotype is deemed medium-sized (0.01 to 0.1%). J is TRBJ1-6 and V is TRBV28; D remains unclear. With 2 bases removed from V and 10 bases from J, the gap between germline ends came to 9 bases. Germline CDR1 reads MDHEN; CDR2 reads SYDVKM. The CDR3 has 13 residues. CDR3 residues: CASSLRGGSPLHF. For the CDR3, the DNA is TGTGCCAGCAGTTTACGGGGAGGGTCACCCCTCCACTTT.

This clonotype rates as medium-sized. The chain has TRBV7-2 and TRBJ2-1, with 8 nucleotides matching TRBD2. The CDR3 consists of 13 residues. V was pared by 11 bases and J by 8 bases, with 11 bases of the junction left unmatched. Germline CDR1 is SGHTA and CDR2 is FQGNSA. The CDR3 nucleotides are TGTGCCTCGACCGGGACTAGAGTTTATGAGCAGTTCTTC. Protein: CASTGTRVYEQFF.

In its sample, this clonotype ranks as large (0.1 to 1%). The chain carries TRBV2 and TRBJ1-1, with TRBD1 as a possible D gene (5 bases). The germline V gene encodes CDR1 SNHLY and CDR2 FYNNEI. Trimming shortened V by 8 bases and J by 1 base, and 5 bases separated the two germline ends. The CDR3 extends over 11 amino acids. CDR3 DNA: TGTGCCAGCGGGGCGAACACTGAAGCTTTCTTT. It yields the protein CASGANTEAFF.